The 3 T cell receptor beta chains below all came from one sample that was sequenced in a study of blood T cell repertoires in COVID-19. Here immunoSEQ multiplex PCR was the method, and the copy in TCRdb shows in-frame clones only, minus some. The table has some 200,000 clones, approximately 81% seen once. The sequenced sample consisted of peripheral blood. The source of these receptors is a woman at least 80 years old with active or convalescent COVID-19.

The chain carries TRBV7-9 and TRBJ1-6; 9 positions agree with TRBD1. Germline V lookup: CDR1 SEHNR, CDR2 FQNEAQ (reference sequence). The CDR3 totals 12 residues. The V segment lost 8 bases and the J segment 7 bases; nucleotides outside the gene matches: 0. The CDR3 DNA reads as TGTGCCAGCGGGACAGGGAATTCACCCCTCCACTTT. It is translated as CASGTGNSPLHF. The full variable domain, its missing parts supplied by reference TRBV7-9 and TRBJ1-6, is DTGVSQNPRHKITKRGQNVTFRCDPISEHNRLYWYRQTLGQGPEFLTYFQNEAQLEKSRLLSDRFSAERPKGSFSTLEIQRTEQGDSAMYLCASGTGNSPLHFGNGTRLTVT.

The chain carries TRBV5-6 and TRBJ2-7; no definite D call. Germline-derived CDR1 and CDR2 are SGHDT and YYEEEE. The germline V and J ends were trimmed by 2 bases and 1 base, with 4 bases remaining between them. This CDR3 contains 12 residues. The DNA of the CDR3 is TGTGCCAGCAGCTTCAGGTCCTACGAGCAGTACTTC. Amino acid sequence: CASSFRSYEQYF.

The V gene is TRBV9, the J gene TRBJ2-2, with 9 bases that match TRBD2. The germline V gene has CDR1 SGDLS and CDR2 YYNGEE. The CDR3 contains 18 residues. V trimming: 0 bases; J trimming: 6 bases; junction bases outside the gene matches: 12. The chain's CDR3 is CASSVVDLAGKKSGELFF. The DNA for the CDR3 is TGTGCCAGCAGCGTAGTAGACCTAGCGGGAAAAAAATCCGGGGAGCTGTTTTTT.